This T cell receptor (beta chain) was identified in a study of radiation and T cells in renal cell carcinoma. Findings and limits, study-wide: Baseline intratumoral clonotype presence is unknown without pretreatment biopsies. Top tumor clonotypes rose in blood 2 weeks post-radiation, then contracted.

For this clone: What it recognizes is unknown.

The table came from immunoSEQ multiplex PCR; TCRdb's copy has only in-frame clones and leaves some out. The sample carries fewer than 200,000 clones, approximately 90% recorded once. Germline values: CDR1 DFQATT, CDR2 SNEGSKA (reference sequence). CDR3 length: 11 residues. V shed 3 bases and J shed 5 bases, with 4 bases lying between them. Regarding time point: blood 4 weeks post-SBRT, at nephrectomy. The treatment was: 15 Gy SBRT to primary tumor, nephrectomy 4 weeks later. Nephrectomy followed 15 Gy stereotactic body radiation by 4 weeks. Radiation-treated patients gave blood at baseline, week 2 and week 4.

Material: blood, obtained from a patient whose treatment included radiotherapy and nephrectomy. The chain combines TRBV20-1 with TRBJ1-4; D is ambiguous. The sequence was obtained from a woman in her 50s with renal cell carcinoma. Here the CDR3 DNA reads TGCAGTGCTAGGGAAAATGAAAAACTGTTTTTT. It is translated as CSARENEKLFF.